This TCR beta chain was sequenced in a study of cytomegalovirus exposure and HLA in healthy donors (dated by TCRdb to about 2017). Some background on the complete study: An earlier analysis of 587 of the donors reported 250 to 300 Gb of sequence data and around 110 million unique TCR beta sequences from 150 million to 200 million T cells. Rather than drawing on any new phenotypic data, the later analysis identified candidate immune exposures from TCR beta sequences and the way those sequences occurred across donors. Alongside the repertoire data, information on donor age, sex, ethnicity and CMV serostatus was compiled. To predict cytomegalovirus infection status, the study brought together high-throughput TCR immunosequencing, statistical association of individual TCRs with disease status, and machine learning. An early release that covered about 640 HLA-typed donors contained around 300 gigabases of sequencing data and around 85 million unique TCR sequences. Both class I and class II loci were covered by HLA typing, at four-digit resolution. Because of strong linkage in the cohort, a few DR-DQ haplotypes were treated as single units for association and clustering. All discovery cohort repertoires had been generated using a single sequencing platform. The study aimed to test whether cataloging public T cell receptors could reveal signatures of past pathogen exposure. Among the roughly 390 genotyped donors, under 90% belonged to the genetic ancestry cluster associated with self-reported Caucasian donors. An earlier analysis of fewer than 750 of the donors used high-throughput TCR beta sequencing to judge whether each TCR beta V gene segment behaved as functional or pseudogenic. A separate validation cohort of over a hundred different subjects was used in addition to the roughly 700-subject first cohort. Across some 400 genotyped donors of the cohort, an average of roughly 250,000 unique TCR beta nucleotide sequences per donor were sequenced, and 15% to 20% of those sequences were non-productive. Typing coverage varied by locus: roughly 620-640 donors for A, B, C, DRB1 and DQB1; under 550 for DQA1; 600 to 610 for DPA1; fewer than 480 for DPB1. Using immunosequencing, the study profiled T cell repertoires from 640 or so subjects and related those repertoires to cytomegalovirus serostatus. A later analysis re-examined previously published TCR beta repertoires from roughly 720 donors and added high-resolution HLA genotyping to investigate patterns of TCR occurrence. A later genetic analysis took genome-wide SNP genotypes for about 55% of the roughly 670 donors and used that subset as a discovery cohort. What the work shows at the level of the full study, not this receptor alone: In both the original and validation cohorts, the classifier was reported to diagnose cytomegalovirus status with high specificity and sensitivity. In this cohort, only TCR beta chains were sequenced, and detectable features were limited by the absence of alpha or paired-chain data. An association between a missense DCLRE1C variant and V-gene and J-gene trimming of TCR beta chains was found in a later genetic analysis and replicated in an independent cohort. Roughly uniform sequencing depth across donors was assumed in presence/absence analyses, although this assumption may not hold. At a false discovery rate of 0.05, a later analysis linked some 17,000 TCR beta sequences to specific HLA alleles. According to a later analysis, most CMV-associated TCR beta chains appeared to be HLA-restricted, and the HLA associations seemed to be driven largely by CMV exposure. Immune exposure information for the cohort was limited to CMV serostatus. Assigning TCR associations to individual alleles was difficult when HLA alleles, especially DR and DQ, strongly co-occurred. In a later analysis, TCR association rates were found to vary across HLA loci, with the most associated TCRs seen for DRB1 alleles and the fewest for HLA-C alleles. The study listed approximately 160 TCR beta chains as associated with cytomegalovirus. A further reported finding was that TCR beta sequences accurately predicted the HLA-A and HLA-B alleles for most subjects in the first cohort. Compared with equally common non-associated chains, HLA-associated TCR beta chains in a later analysis were more clonally expanded and had lower generation probabilities. Most TCR sequences were seen in very few donors, while some public TCRs were found in many individuals. According to a later genetic analysis, donors in an Asian-associated ancestry cluster had fewer N-insertions in productive TCRs than the approximately 630-donor mean. A few of the identified cytomegalovirus-associated TCR beta chains were confirmed in vitro to be specific for cytomegalovirus antigens. The earlier analysis of fewer than 750 of the donors excluded 15 to 20 rarely observed V segments, including chromosome 9 orphons, because counts were too low. An earlier analysis of 587 of the donors showed that most TCR beta V segments appeared in productive rearrangements either about 90% or about 30% of the time, which broadly matched IMGT annotations. Several of the top co-occurrence clusters appeared to be linked to parvovirus B19, influenza, CMV and Epstein-Barr virus, according to a later analysis. Because the 87-base-pair reads could not distinguish some IMGT-functional V segments, including TRBV6-2 and TRBV6-3, those segments were excluded. Correlated functional status among segregating V segments might reflect linkage disequilibrium, but an unknown experimental factor could not be ruled out. HLA typing was unavailable for some donors at each locus, so association tests used only the typed subset. A cluster of highly shared sequence variants was judged likely to be a technical artifact of the sequencing pipeline. The authors suggested that the approach could potentially be extended to other disease states and immunological phenotypes.

Receptor amplification or capture employed the immunoSEQ multiplex PCR assay. For the multiplex PCR, a mixture combining 60 forward primers for TCR Vbeta segments and 13 reverse primers for TCR Jbeta segments was used. The CDR3 region of rearranged TCR beta genes was amplified from genomic DNA by a multiplex PCR assay. The amplified TCR beta libraries were sequenced on the Illumina HiSeq System as 87-base-pair reads. The published analysis was carried out like this. A later analysis tallied 75 million to 95 million unique TCR beta chains across the 610 or so repertoires, and around 9.9 million of those chains were shared by two or more donors. Raw reads were error-corrected and collapsed into unique sequences by a nearest-neighbor algorithm in which closely related sequences were merged to remove PCR and sequencing errors. Alignment of CDR3 sequences to IMGT reference sequences was used to assign V, D and J gene segments. For a sequence to be retained, at least a six-nucleotide match to both a V gene segment and a J gene segment was required. A rearrangement counted as productive if the CDR3 had no stop codons and remained in frame with V and J, and every other rearrangement counted as non-productive. Following IMGT convention, CDR3 was defined as the stretch from the second conserved V-encoded cysteine to the conserved J-encoded phenylalanine. In an earlier analysis of more than 550 of the donors, sequences lacking an unambiguous match to a single V gene segment were excluded. In an earlier analysis of several hundred of the donors, V segments were called functional above 56.7% productive rearrangements and were called segregating when the between-donor standard deviation exceeded 5%. A statistical classification framework was built to diagnose cytomegalovirus status from the catalog of TCR beta chain sequences. In a later analysis, TCR nucleotide sequences were compared against IMGT/GENE-DB human TR gene sequences so that V and J genes could be assigned. In a later analysis, CDR3 sequences and most-parsimonious VDJ recombination scenarios were assigned using the TCRdist pipeline. A later analysis defined each TCR beta chain by its CDR3 amino acid sequence plus V-gene family, and excluded reads lacking a unique V-gene family. A later analysis removed 500 to 650 highly shared, low-generation-probability nucleotide sequences to deal with suspected cross-contamination and a sequencing artifact. In a later analysis, a clonal expansion index for each public chain was calculated from normalized within-repertoire ranks of inferred template counts. Generation probabilities in a later analysis came from a VDJ recombination model fitted to out-of-frame rearrangements, and those results were checked against IGoR. In a later analysis, TCR-TCR, TCR-HLA and TCR-CMV co-occurrence was scored with hypergeometric tests, and a repertoire-size bias correction was applied to TCR pairs. A later analysis estimated false discovery rates by permuting HLA or CMV assignments 20 times. In a later analysis, co-occurring TCRs were grouped using DBSCAN, with TCRdist sequence similarity added in when clustering inside HLA-allele-positive subsets. Repertoires with fewer than 30,000 or more than 120,000 public chains were left out of co-occurrence clustering, as were a handful of repertoires with anomalous nucleotide sharing. TCRdb holds this immuneACCESS table with in-frame rearrangements only. Some clones are missing; in checked studies, unresolved V genes explain under half, and the rest has no known cause. V and J calls and clone size are given by that table; D and trimming were obtained from the DNA. This sample's table contains under 150,000 clones. Roughly 1.6% of the sample rests with the top ten.

The cohort was made up of 666 healthy bone marrow donors. At the time of sampling, every cohort member was nominally healthy, though immune exposures that went unrecorded were likely present. The donor was CMV seronegative and belonged to the group of over 300 seronegative cohort members. Each donor provided a peripheral blood sample, and peripheral blood mononuclear cells were used for TCR beta sequencing. The Qiagen DNeasy Blood Extraction Kit was used to extract genomic DNA from the blood cell samples. With respect to this clone: Its cognate antigen has yet to be identified.

The germline V gene gives CDR1 as SNHLY and CDR2 as FYNNEI. The CDR3 has 14 amino acids, counting the end cysteine and phenylalanine. CDR3 DNA is the only sequence kept; it has 42 bases, read in frame from the first base. V lost 4 bases and J lost 2 bases; the stretch between them is 11 bases long. Sequences were obtained from PBMCs. The source is a woman aged 40 to 49 in good health and CMV-seronegative. This receptor chain uses TRBV2 and TRBJ2-5; tentative D gene TRBD1, with 6 bases matching. CDR3 region: CASSASGQQETQYF. DNA sequence: TGTGCCAGCAGTGCGTCCGGACAGCAAGAGACCCAGTACTTC.